This T cell receptor beta chain is from a study of T cell changes during pregnancy in multiple sclerosis (dated by TCRdb to about 2019). Regarding the study in general: Changes in the T cell repertoire over the course of pregnancy were examined in this study in women with multiple sclerosis.

Points on this clone: This receptor's antigen is unknown. Base qualities were left out, and no much larger clone turns up one base away.

Libraries came from the immunoSEQ multiplex PCR assay. In its TCRdb copy, this immuneACCESS table keeps in-frame sequences only and misses some clones. Where compared with another copy, unresolved V genes explain less than half of these, and the others have no known cause. In this sample the table shows some 110,000 clones, approximately 90% of which occur a single time. 1.5% of the sample goes to the ten largest clones. The specimen was peripheral blood, collected in the third trimester of pregnancy. The sequence derives from a female donor with multiple sclerosis, enrolled in a pregnancy study.

The CDR3 region has the sequence CASSLEGRRGTDTQYF. The DNA reads as follows: TGCGCCAGCAGCTTGGAAGGGAGGAGAGGCACAGATACGCAGTATTTT. The V gene is TRBV5-1 and the J gene is TRBJ2-3, with TRBD2 perhaps the D gene, on 6 matching bases. The germline ends are 12 bases apart after V is trimmed by 0 bases and J by 1 base. The CDR3 goes from the cysteine to the phenylalanine over 16 residues. Kept here is only the CDR3 DNA, which spans 48 bases and is read in frame from base 1. The germline V gene specifies SGHRS as CDR1 and YFSETQ as CDR2.